A selection of T cell receptor beta chains follows, all from one sample in a study of human thymus T cells. This table comes from immunoSEQ multiplex PCR, and its TCRdb copy is limited to in-frame clones, with some not included. Of about 78,000 clones in the sample, around 96% are singletons; the top ten hold 0.031%. What was sequenced was thymus tissue. Source of these receptors: a boy younger than two with a congenital heart defect but otherwise immunologically healthy. CDR3s include the opening cysteine and the closing phenylalanine or tryptophan. Each record gives: J gene, D gene, clone size, V gene, CDR3 DNA, CDR3 protein. A D gene is named only where the DNA matches it firmly. Not every row has a clone size; where given, it reads once, few, many or a size class.

TRBJ2-7	TRBD2	-	TRBV9	TGTGCCAGCAGCGTACGGGAAGAGCGGGAGGCCTACGAGCAGTACTTC	CASSVREEREAYEQYF
TRBJ1-1	TRBD1	-	TRBV6-4	TGTGCCAGCAGTGTGGTAATAAGACAGGGAGACACTGAAGCTTTCTTT	CASSVVIRQGDTEAFF
TRBJ2-3	-	-	TRBV20-1	TGCAGCCCTCACAGCACAGATACGCAGTATTTT	CSPHSTDTQYF
TRBJ2-3	-	-	TRBV4-2	TGTGCCAGCAGCCCAGGGACGCCAGATACGCAGTATTTT	CASSPGTPDTQYF
TRBJ2-3	-	-	TRBV5-1	TGCGCCAGCAGCTTGGGGACCCTACGGGCAGATACGCAGTATTTT	CASSLGTLRADTQYF
TRBJ2-7	-	once	TRBV5-4	TGTGCCAGCCGCCCCTCCGGGACTCCGGACTACGAGCAGTACTTC	CASRPSGTPDYEQYF
TRBJ1-4	TRBD1	-	TRBV18	TGTGCCAGCTCAGTCGGGACAGTGATTGGGACTAATGAAAAACTGTTTTTT	CASSVGTVIGTNEKLFF
TRBJ2-5	-	-	TRBV4-2	TGTGCCAGCAGCCAAGGGTTGACAGAACAAGAGACCCAGTACTTC	CASSQGLTEQETQYF
TRBJ1-3	TRBD1	-	TRBV4-1	TGCGCCAGCAGCCAAGATCGGGGACAGTGGAGCTCTGGAAACACCATATATTTT	CASSQDRGQWSSGNTIYF
TRBJ2-7	-	-	TRBV11-1	TGTGCCAGCAGCTTAGCGGGGCGAAGCTCCTACGAGCAGTACTTC	CASSLAGRSSYEQYF
TRBJ1-2	-	-	TRBV5-4	TGTGCCAGCACTTCCGGGGTGAACTATGGCTACACCTTC	CASTSGVNYGYTF
TRBJ1-3	TRBD1	-	TRBV6-1	TGTGCCAGCAGTGAAGTTCGACAGGGACGGTCCTCTGGAAACACCATATATTTT	CASSEVRQGRSSGNTIYF
TRBJ1-2	TRBD1	-	TRBV5-4	TGTGCCAGCAGTCTAAGGGGACAGTATCCCAACTATGGCTACACCTTC	CASSLRGQYPNYGYTF
TRBJ2-1	-	-	TRBV4-2	TGTGCCAGCAGCCAAGGTGGGTGGCGGGAACGTAATGAGCAGTTCTTC	CASSQGGWRERNEQFF
TRBJ2-3	-	-	TRBV28	TGTGCCAGCAGTTACAGCCATACACTAGCCAATACGCAGTATTTT	CASSYSHTLANTQYF
TRBJ1-2	-	-	TRBV19	TGTGCCAGTAGTATCCTTACGTCCGGGCTACGTCTGACCGACTATGGCTACACCTTC	CASSILTSGLRLTDYGYTF
TRBJ2-3	-	-	TRBV4-3	TGCGCCAGCAGCCAAGACCGAGGGCGGGGAGGACCAGATACGCAGTATTTT	CASSQDRGRGGPDTQYF
TRBJ2-1	TRBD2	-	TRBV28	TGTGCCAGCAGTTTAAATTCAGCGGGAGGGTCAGACCCGGATGAGCAGTTCTTC	CASSLNSAGGSDPDEQFF
TRBJ1-3	TRBD1	-	TRBV5-1	TGCGCCAGCAGCCCCGGGACAGGATACCGCCTGGGATATTTT	CASSPGTGYRLGYF
TRBJ2-5	TRBD1	-	TRBV28	TGTGCCAGCAGTTTATTCCCCACTCCGGGACAGGGTACGAAAAGAGAGACCCAGTACTTC	CASSLFPTPGQGTKRETQYF
TRBJ2-1	-	-	TRBV5-1	TGCGCCAGCACCGGGGAGACCTCCTACAATGAGCAGTTCTTC	CASTGETSYNEQFF
TRBJ2-7	-	-	TRBV6-5	TGTGCCAGCAGTTACAAGGCATCGACCTCCTGCGAGCAGTACTTC	CASSYKASTSCEQYF
TRBJ2-1	-	-	TRBV18	TGTGCCAGCTCACCAAAGGGGGGATCCCGGGATGAGCAGTTCTTC	CASSPKGGSRDEQFF
TRBJ2-6	-	-	TRBV23-1	TGCGCCAGCAGTCAATCGGACAGAGGGGCCAACGTCCTGACTTTC	CASSQSDRGANVLTF
TRBJ2-1	TRBD2	-	TRBV5-4	TGTGCCAGCAGCTTGGACGGGACTAGCGGGAGAAACTACAATGAGCAGTTCTTC	CASSLDGTSGRNYNEQFF
TRBJ2-5	-	-	TRBV6-5	TGTGCCAGCAGTGGCTTAGACATGAACGAAGAGACCCAGTACTTC	CASSGLDMNEETQYF
TRBJ1-1	TRBD1	once	TRBV19	TGTGCCAGTAGTACGGACAGGTTGAACACTGAAGCTTTCTTT	CASSTDRLNTEAFF
TRBJ1-2	-	-	TRBV5-6	TGTGCCAGCAGCCACGGCCGGACAGAGGTCTATGGCTACACCTTC	CASSHGRTEVYGYTF
TRBJ2-3	TRBD2	-	TRBV7-6	TGTGCCAGCAGCCCACAATCCGGGGGGGTCCCCACAGATACGCAGTATTTT	CASSPQSGGVPTDTQYF
TRBJ1-2	-	-	TRBV11-2	TGTGCCAGCAGCCCTCAGGGAACCGACTATGGCTACACCTTC	CASSPQGTDYGYTF
TRBJ2-5	-	-	TRBV10-3	TGTGCCATCAGTGAGTCGTATTTTGGGGAAGAGACCCAGTACTTC	CAISESYFGEETQYF
TRBJ2-7	-	-	TRBV19	TGTGCCAGTAGTCCACCAACAGGGAGGCGGATGAACGAGCAGTACTTC	CASSPPTGRRMNEQYF
TRBJ1-2	-	few	TRBV7-9	TGTGCCAGCAGCTTACTACGTGGCTACACCTTC	CASSLLRGYTF
TRBJ1-1	TRBD1	-	TRBV11-3	TGTGCCAGCAGCTTTTCACCCCCGGGACAGCGGGACACTGAAGCTTTCTTT	CASSFSPPGQRDTEAFF
TRBJ2-1	TRBD1	-	TRBV5-1	TGCGCCAGCAGCTTAAGGGGACAGGGTGCCTACAATGAGCAGTTCTTC	CASSLRGQGAYNEQFF
TRBJ1-2	-	-	TRBV10-1	TGCGCCAGCAGAGAAGACAGGTTAGCTAACTATGGCTACACCTTC	CASREDRLANYGYTF
TRBJ2-5	-	-	TRBV4-3	TGCGCCAGCGGGTCAAAGGAGGGGAGCCAAGAGACCCAGTACTTC	CASGSKEGSQETQYF
TRBJ1-4	-	-	TRBV7-6	TGTGCCAGCAGCTTAGCAGTCTCTAATGAAAAACTGTTTTTT	CASSLAVSNEKLFF
TRBJ2-3	-	-	TRBV28	TGTGCCAGCACTCTTACAGGGACTAGCACAGATACGCAGTATTTT	CASTLTGTSTDTQYF
TRBJ2-3	TRBD1	once	TRBV9	TGTGCCAGCAGCGCCAGACAGGGGGCGAGCACAGATACGCAGTATTTT	CASSARQGASTDTQYF
TRBJ2-7	TRBD2	-	TRBV4-2	TGTGCCAGCAGCCCGACGAAGGAGCGGGGGATGGAGCAGTACTTC	CASSPTKERGMEQYF
TRBJ2-7	TRBD2	-	TRBV7-2	TGTGCCAGCAGCCTCCCGGGAGGGGGCTACGAGCAGTACTTC	CASSLPGGGYEQYF
TRBJ2-1	TRBD2	-	TRBV25-1	TGTGCCAGCAGTGAATTTAAGGGTCTGGGACTAGCGGGAACCGAGCAGTTCTTC	CASSEFKGLGLAGTEQFF
TRBJ1-6	-	-	TRBV15	TGTGCCACCAGCAGAGATCTAAGGGGGGGGTCCTATAATTCACCCCTCCACTTT	CATSRDLRGGSYNSPLHF
TRBJ2-5	-	-	TRBV14	TGTGCCAGCAGCCCTGAGGAAGGGACCGAGACCCAGTACTTC	CASSPEEGTETQYF
TRBJ2-3	-	-	TRBV9	TGTGCCAGCAGCGAGGTGGACACGCAGTATTTT	CASSEVDTQYF
TRBJ2-3	TRBD2	-	TRBV28	TGTGCCAGCAGTTTTCCCCGACTAGCCTTGGGTACAGATACGCAGTATTTT	CASSFPRLALGTDTQYF
TRBJ1-4	-	-	TRBV11-3	TGTGCCAGCAGCTTAGCCCGACAGGCGCCAAATGAAAAACTGTTTTTT	CASSLARQAPNEKLFF
TRBJ2-1	-	-	TRBV14	TGTGCCAGCAGCGACCAAAAGCGCCAGAATACCATTAATGAGCAGTTCTTC	CASSDQKRQNTINEQFF
TRBJ1-1	-	-	TRBV30	TGTGCCTGGGAGAGGGCAGGAAACACTGAAGCTTTCTTT	CAWERAGNTEAFF
TRBJ2-5	-	-	TRBV11-2	TGTGCCAGCAGCTCACCCCCATTAAAAGAGACCCAGTACTTC	CASSSPPLKETQYF
TRBJ2-7	TRBD1	-	TRBV7-2	TGTGCCAGCAGCTTATTGGGGACAGCCGCCTACGAGCAGTACTTC	CASSLLGTAAYEQYF
TRBJ1-1	-	-	TRBV6-6	TGTGCCAGCAGCCCCCCCACCCGGACAGCGACTGAAGCTTTCTTT	CASSPPTRTATEAFF
TRBJ2-3	-	-	TRBV5-1	TGCGCCAGCAGCTTACAGGGCTACTCCACAGATACGCAGTATTTT	CASSLQGYSTDTQYF
TRBJ1-2	TRBD1	-	TRBV11-3	TGTGCCAGCAGCTTAAGTGGGGGACAGTCGTATACCTTC	CASSLSGGQSYTF